This T cell receptor beta chain was obtained from a study of regulatory T cells in long-lasting Graves disease. Indicated time point: persistent/refractory GD, antithyroid drugs over 5 years with positive TRAb. RNA extracted from PBMCs served as the sequencing template. Germline CDR1 and CDR2: SEHNR and FQNEAQ (reference sequence). Trimming removed 0 bases from V and 4 bases from J, with 12 bases in between. The CDR3 length is 15 residues. According to the study, TCR beta libraries were built with iRepertoire HTBI primers and CDR3-region Arm-PCR. TCRdb analysed the multiplex PCR reads with MiXCR anew, one entry per CDR3 protein. This table has approximately 690,000 distinct CDR3 sequences, 25% to 30% appearing once.

Here the sequenced sample was peripheral blood mononuclear cells (PBMCs), taken when the disease was refractory, from a patient treated with antithyroid drugs. This chain joins TRBV7-9 and TRBJ1-2; D ambiguous. This clonotype originated in a female donor with Graves disease. The CDR3 nucleotides are TGTGCCAGCAGCTTAGCGATAGGACCAACCTATGGCTACACCTTC. It encodes CASSLAIGPTYGYTF.